This T cell receptor (beta chain) was obtained from a study of T cell responses to AZD1222 COVID-19 vaccine. Findings and limits, study-wide: Most donors were white British, females outnumbered males, and clonal diversity was possibly underestimated. Just a handful of AZD1222 recipients tested seropositive at baseline. A rise in Spike-specific TCR breadth and depth followed two AZD1222 doses.

This clone was seen once. The target antigen is unknown. This CDR3 is built from 15 residues. V gave up 0 bases and J gave up 4 bases, with 9 bases separating them. Germline V CDR1 and CDR2: MNHNY, SVGAGI (reference sequence). The table came from immunoSEQ multiplex PCR; TCRdb's copy has only in-frame clones and leaves some out. Of 65,000 to 90,000 clones listed, nearly 90% were seen once; the top ten hold about 9.3%. This clonotype was sampled from an adult who received the AZD1222 COVID-19 vaccine. Sequencing was performed on peripheral blood, taken 28 days after the second AZD1222 dose. The V call is TRBV6-6, the J call TRBJ2-2; possibly TRBD2 for D (5 bases). CDR3 sequence reads: CASSYSRAGTGELFF. For the CDR3, the DNA is TGTGCCAGCAGTTACTCTCGGGCGGGCACCGGGGAGCTGTTTTTT.